This record covers a single T cell receptor beta chain. Its antigen is not known. The sample comes from a study of T cell responses to AZD1222 COVID-19 vaccine. TCRdb's table, derived via immunoSEQ multiplex PCR, lists solely in-frame clones and lacks some. This sample yields about 100,000 clones, of which 90% to 95% are seen a single time; roughly 8% belongs to the top ten. Deletions cut 0 bases from V and 9 bases from J, with 27 bases between. CDR3 length: 19 residues. Germline V gene sequence: CDR1 LGHDT, CDR2 YNNKEL (reference sequence). Study-wide findings and caveats: Nearly half of spike-specific TCRs reportedly target unmutated variant regions. Just a handful of AZD1222 recipients were seropositive at baseline. The span of vaccine-associated CD4 TCRs extended across spike, with dominance at 160-218 and 743-854.

Second-dose timings of about 4 or about 12 weeks were pooled. Sequenced here: peripheral blood, sampled 28 days after the second AZD1222 dose. The clonotype originates from an adult who received the AZD1222 COVID-19 vaccine. The J gene is TRBJ2-1, the V gene TRBV3-1 (or the pseudogene TRBV3-2); TRBD1 or TRBD2 may be the D gene (6 bases each). Written as DNA, the CDR3 is TGTGCCAGCAGCCAAGAAGGGGGGTCCCGGGATAAAACTCTTAGTGAGCAGTTCTTC. Protein product: CASSQEGGSRDKTLSEQFF.